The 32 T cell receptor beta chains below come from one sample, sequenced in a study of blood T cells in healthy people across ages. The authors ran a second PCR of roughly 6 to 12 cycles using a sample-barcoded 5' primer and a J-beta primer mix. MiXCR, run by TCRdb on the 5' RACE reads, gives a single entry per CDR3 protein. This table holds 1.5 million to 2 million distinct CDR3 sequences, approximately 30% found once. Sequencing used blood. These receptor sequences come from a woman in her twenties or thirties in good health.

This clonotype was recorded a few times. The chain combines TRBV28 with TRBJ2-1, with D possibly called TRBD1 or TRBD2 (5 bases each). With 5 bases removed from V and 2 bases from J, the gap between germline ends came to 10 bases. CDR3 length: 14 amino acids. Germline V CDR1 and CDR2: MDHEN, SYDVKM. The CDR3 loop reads CASSPGRAYNEQFF. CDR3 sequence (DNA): TGTGCCAGCAGTCCGGGACGCGCCTACAATGAGCAGTTCTTC.

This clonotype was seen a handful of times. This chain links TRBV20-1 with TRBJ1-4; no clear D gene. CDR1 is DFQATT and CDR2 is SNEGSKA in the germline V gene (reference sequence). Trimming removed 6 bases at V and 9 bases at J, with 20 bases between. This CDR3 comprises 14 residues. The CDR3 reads CSATPNREPKKLFF. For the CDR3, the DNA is TGCAGTGCAACCCCAAACCGGGAACCCAAAAAACTGTTTTTT.

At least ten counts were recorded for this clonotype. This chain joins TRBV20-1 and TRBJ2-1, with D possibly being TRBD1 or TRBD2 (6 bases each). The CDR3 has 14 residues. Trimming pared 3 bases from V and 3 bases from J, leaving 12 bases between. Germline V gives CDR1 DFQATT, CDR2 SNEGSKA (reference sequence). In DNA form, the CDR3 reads TGCAGTGCTAGGGAGGGGGAGTTCTACAATGAGCAGTTCTTC. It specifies CSAREGEFYNEQFF.

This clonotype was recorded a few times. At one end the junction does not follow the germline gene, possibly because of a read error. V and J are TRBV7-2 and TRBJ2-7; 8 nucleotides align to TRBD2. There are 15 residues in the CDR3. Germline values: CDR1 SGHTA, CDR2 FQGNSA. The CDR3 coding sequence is TGTGCCAGCAGCTCACCGACTAGCGCCTCCCACGAGCAGTACTTC. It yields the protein CASSSPTSASHEQYF. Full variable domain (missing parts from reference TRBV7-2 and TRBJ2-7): GAGVSQSPSNKVTEKGKDVELRCDPISGHTALYWYRQSLGQGLEFLIYFQGNSAPDKSGLPSDRFSAERTGGSVSTLTIQRTQQEDSAVYLCASSSPTSASHEQYFGPGTRLTVT.

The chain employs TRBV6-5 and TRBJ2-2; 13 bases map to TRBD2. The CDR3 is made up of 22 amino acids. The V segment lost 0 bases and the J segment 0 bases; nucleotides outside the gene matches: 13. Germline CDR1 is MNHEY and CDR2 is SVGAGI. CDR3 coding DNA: TGTGCCAGCAGTTACTCCTACGATTCCGGGACTAGCGGGGATGCGAACACCGGGGAGCTGTTTTTT. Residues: CASSYSYDSGTSGDANTGELFF.

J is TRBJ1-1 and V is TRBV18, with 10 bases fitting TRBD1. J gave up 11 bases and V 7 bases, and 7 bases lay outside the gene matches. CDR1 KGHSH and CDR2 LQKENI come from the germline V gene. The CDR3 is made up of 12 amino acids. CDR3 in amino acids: CASYSGTGAAFF. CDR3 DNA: TGTGCCAGCTATTCCGGGACAGGGGCCGCTTTCTTT.

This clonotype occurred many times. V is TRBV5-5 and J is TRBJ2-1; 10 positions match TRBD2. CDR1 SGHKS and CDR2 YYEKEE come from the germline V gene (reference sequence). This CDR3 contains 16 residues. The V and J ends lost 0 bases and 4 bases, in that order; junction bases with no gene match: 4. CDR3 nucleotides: TGTGCCAGCAGCTTGGAGGGTAGCGGGGGGTACAATGAGCAGTTCTTC. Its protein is CASSLEGSGGYNEQFF.

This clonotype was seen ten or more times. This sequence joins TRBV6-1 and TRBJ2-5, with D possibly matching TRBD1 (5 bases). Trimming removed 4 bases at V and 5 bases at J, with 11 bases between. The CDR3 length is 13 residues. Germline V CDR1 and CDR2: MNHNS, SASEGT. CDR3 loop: CASSGQLGETQYF. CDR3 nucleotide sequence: TGTGCCAGCAGTGGACAGTTGGGCGAGACCCAGTACTTC.

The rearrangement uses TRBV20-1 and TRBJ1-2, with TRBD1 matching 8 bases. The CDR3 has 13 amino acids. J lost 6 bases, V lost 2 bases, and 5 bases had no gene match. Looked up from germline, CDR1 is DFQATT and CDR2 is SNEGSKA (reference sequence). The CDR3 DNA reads TGCAGTGCTAGATATACAGGGGGGGATGGCTACACCTTC. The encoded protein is CSARYTGGDGYTF.

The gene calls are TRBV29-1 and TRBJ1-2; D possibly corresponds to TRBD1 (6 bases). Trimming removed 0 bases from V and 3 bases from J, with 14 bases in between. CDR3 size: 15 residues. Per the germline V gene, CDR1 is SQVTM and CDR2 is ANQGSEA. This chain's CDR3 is CSVEDTQGEDYGYTF. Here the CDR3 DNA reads TGCAGCGTTGAAGATACACAGGGAGAGGACTATGGCTACACCTTC.

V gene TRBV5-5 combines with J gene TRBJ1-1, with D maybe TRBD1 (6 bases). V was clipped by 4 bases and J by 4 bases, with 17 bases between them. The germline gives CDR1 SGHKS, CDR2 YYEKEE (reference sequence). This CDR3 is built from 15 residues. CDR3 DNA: TGTGCCAGCAGCCCACTCGGGGGGGCAGGCACTGAAGCTTTCTTT. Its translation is CASSPLGGAGTEAFF.

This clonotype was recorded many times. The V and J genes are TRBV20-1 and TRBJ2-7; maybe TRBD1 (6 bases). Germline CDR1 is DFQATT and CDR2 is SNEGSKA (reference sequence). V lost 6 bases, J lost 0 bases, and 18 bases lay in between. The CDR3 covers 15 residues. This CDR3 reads CSAGPGDGSSYEQYF. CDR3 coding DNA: TGCAGTGCGGGTCCAGGGGACGGAAGCTCCTACGAGCAGTACTTC.

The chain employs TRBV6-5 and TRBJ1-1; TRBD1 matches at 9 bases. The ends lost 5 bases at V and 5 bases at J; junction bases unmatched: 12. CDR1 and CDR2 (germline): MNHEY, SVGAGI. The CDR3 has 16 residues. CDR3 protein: CASSKTGQGYGTEAFF. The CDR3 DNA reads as TGTGCCAGCAGTAAGACGGGACAGGGTTATGGGACTGAAGCTTTCTTT.

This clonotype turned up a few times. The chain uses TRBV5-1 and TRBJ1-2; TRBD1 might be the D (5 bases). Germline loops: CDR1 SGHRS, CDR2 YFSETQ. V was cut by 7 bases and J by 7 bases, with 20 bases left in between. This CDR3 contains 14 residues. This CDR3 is CASRPSSEGTGYTF. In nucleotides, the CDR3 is TGCGCCAGCCGGCCGTCGTCGGAGGGGACTGGCTACACCTTC.

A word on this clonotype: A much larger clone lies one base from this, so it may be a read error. The DNA for the CDR3 is TGTGCCGGCTCCCTAGCGGGGAGTGGGAACATTCAGTACTTC. It codes for CAGSLAGSGNIQYF. This chain uses TRBV12-3 or TRBV12-4 with TRBJ2-4; 9 bases match TRBD2. Losses at the gene ends were 11 bases for V and 7 bases for J; bases not matched to a gene: 12. The CDR3 length is 14 residues.

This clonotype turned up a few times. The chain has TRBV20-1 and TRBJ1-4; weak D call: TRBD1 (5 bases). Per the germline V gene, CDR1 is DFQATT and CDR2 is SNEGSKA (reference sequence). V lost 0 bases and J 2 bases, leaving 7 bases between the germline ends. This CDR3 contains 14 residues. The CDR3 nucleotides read TGCAGTGCTAGAGAGGAGGGGACTAATGAAAAACTGTTTTTT. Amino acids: CSAREEGTNEKLFF.

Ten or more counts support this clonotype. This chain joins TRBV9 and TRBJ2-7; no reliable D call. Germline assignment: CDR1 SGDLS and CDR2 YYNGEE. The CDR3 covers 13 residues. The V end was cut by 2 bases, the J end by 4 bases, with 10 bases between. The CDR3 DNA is TGTGCCAGCAGCGTTGGCCCAACTTACGAGCAGTACTTC. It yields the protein CASSVGPTYEQYF. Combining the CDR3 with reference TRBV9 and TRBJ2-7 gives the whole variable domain DSGVTQTPKHLITATGQRVTLRCSPRSGDLSVYWYQQSLDQGLQFLIQYYNGEERAKGNILERFSAQQFPDLHSELNLSSLELGDSALYFCASSVGPTYEQYFGPGTRLTVT.

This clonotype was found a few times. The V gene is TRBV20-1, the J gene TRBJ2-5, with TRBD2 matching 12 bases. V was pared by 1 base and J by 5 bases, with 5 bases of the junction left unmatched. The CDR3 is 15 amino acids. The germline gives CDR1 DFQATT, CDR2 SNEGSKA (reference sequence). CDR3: CSARAGTSGWETQYF. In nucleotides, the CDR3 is TGCAGTGCTAGAGCGGGGACTAGCGGGTGGGAGACCCAGTACTTC.

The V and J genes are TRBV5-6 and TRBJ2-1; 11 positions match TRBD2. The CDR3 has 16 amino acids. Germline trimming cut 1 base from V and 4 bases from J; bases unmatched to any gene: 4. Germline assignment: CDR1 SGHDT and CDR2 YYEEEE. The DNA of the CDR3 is TGTGCCAGCAGCTTGCAGGGACTAGCGGTTTACAATGAGCAGTTCTTC. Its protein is CASSLQGLAVYNEQFF.

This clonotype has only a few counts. The CDR3 sequence is CASSQDRAGGYEQYF. CDR3 sequence (DNA): TGCGCCAGCAGCCAAGATCGCGCGGGAGGGTACGAGCAGTACTTC. The chain carries TRBV4-3 and TRBJ2-7, with 9 bases identical to TRBD2. CDR3 length equals 15 residues. With 0 bases clipped from V and 4 bases from J, the junction kept 4 bases outside the gene matches. Germline lookup yields CDR1 LGHNA and CDR2 YSLEER.

The CDR3 region is CASSITTYTGELFF. The CDR3, as DNA: TGTGCCAGTAGTATAACTACATACACCGGGGAGCTGTTTTTT. This chain connects TRBV19 to TRBJ2-2; D unresolved. Germline CDR1 reads LNHDA; CDR2 reads SQIVND (reference sequence). The CDR3 extends over 14 amino acids. Trimming took off 2 bases at V and 3 bases at J, with 7 bases between the two ends.

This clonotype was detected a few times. CDR3 region: CASSVAIGRSAFF. The CDR3 region has the DNA TGTGCCAGCAGCGTAGCTATAGGGCGGTCAGCTTTCTTT. This chain uses TRBV9 with TRBJ1-1; D gene unclear. The CDR3 contains 13 residues. Trimming removed 0 bases from V and 10 bases from J, with 13 bases in between. Germline CDR1 reads SGDLS; CDR2 reads YYNGEE. The variable domain in full, with the rest retrieved from reference TRBV9 and TRBJ1-1, is DSGVTQTPKHLITATGQRVTLRCSPRSGDLSVYWYQQSLDQGLQFLIQYYNGEERAKGNILERFSAQQFPDLHSELNLSSLELGDSALYFCASSVAIGRSAFFGQGTRLTVV.

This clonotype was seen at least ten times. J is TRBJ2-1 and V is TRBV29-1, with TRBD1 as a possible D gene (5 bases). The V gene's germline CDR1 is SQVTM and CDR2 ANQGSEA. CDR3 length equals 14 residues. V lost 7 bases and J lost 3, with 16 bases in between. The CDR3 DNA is TGCAGCGCCTTCCAGGGCCGGGTCTACAATGAGCAGTTCTTC. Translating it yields CSAFQGRVYNEQFF.

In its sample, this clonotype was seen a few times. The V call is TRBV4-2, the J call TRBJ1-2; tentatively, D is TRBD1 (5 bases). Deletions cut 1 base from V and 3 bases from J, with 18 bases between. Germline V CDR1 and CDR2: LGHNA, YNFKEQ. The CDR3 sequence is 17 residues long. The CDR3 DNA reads TGTGCCAGCAGCCAAGGGCCCCGGCAGGGAGGGGACTATGGCTACACCTTC. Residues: CASSQGPRQGGDYGYTF.

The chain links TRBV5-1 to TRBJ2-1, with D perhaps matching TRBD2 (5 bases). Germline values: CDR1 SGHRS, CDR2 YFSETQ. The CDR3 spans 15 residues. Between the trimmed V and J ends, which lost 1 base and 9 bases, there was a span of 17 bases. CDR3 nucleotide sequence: TGCGCCAGCAGCTTGTTAGGCGACAACGGGGTTGAGCAGTTCTTC. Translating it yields CASSLLGDNGVEQFF.

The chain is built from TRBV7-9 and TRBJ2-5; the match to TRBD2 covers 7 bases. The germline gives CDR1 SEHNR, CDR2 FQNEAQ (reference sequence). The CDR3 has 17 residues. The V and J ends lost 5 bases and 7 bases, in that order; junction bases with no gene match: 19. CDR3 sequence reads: CASSLGLSGERPRTQYF. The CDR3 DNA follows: TGTGCCAGCAGCCTCGGACTGAGCGGGGAGCGTCCGCGGACCCAGTACTTC. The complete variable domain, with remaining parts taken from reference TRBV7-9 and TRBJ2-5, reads DTGVSQNPRHKITKRGQNVTFRCDPISEHNRLYWYRQTLGQGPEFLTYFQNEAQLEKSRLLSDRFSAERPKGSFSTLEIQRTEQGDSAMYLCASSLGLSGERPRTQYFGPGTRLLVL.

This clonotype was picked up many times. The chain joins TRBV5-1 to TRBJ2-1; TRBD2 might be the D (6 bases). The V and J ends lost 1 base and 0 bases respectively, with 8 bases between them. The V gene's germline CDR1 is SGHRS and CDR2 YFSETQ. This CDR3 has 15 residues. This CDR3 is CASSLTTSSYNEQFF. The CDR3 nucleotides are TGCGCCAGCAGCTTGACGACTAGCTCCTACAATGAGCAGTTCTTC. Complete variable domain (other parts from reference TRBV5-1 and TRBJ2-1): KAGVTQTPRYLIKTRGQQVTLSCSPISGHRSVSWYQQTPGQGLQFLFEYFSETQRNKGNFPGRFSGRQFSNSRSEMNVSTLELGDSALYLCASSLTTSSYNEQFFGPGTRLTVL.

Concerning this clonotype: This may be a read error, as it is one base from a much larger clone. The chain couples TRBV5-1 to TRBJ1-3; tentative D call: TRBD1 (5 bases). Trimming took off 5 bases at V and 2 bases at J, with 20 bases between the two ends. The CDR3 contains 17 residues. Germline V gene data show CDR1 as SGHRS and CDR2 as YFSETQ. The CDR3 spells CASSPISSTVPGNTIYF. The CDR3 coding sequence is TGCGCCAGCAGTCCGATCAGCTCGACAGTCCCTGGAAACACCATATATTTT.

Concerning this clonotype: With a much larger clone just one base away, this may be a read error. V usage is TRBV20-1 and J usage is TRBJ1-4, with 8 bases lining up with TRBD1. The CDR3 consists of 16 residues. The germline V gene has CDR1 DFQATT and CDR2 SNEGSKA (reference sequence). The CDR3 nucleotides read TGCAGTGCTAGAAAATCCGGGACAGGAACAAATGGAAAACTGTTTTTT. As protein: CSARKSGTGTNGKLFF.

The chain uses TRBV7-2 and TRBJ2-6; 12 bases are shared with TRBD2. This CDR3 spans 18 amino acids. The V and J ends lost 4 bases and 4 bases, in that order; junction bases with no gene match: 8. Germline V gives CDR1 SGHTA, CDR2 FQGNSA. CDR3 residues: CASSWVLAGGAGANVLTF. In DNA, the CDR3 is TGTGCCAGCAGCTGGGTACTAGCGGGGGGAGCCGGGGCCAACGTCCTGACTTTC.

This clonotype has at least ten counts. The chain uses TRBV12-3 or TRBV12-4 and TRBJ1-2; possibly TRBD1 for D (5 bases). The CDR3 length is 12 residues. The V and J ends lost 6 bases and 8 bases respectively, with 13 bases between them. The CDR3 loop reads CASSPGARGYTF. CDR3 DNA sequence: TGTGCCAGCAGCCCCGGGGCCAGAGGCTACACCTTC.

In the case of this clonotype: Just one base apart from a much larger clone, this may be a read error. The CDR3 spells CSVGAGMRNEQYF. For the CDR3, the DNA is TGCAGCGTTGGGGCAGGGATGAGGAATGAGCAGTACTTC. J is TRBJ2-5 and V is TRBV29-1, with D perhaps TRBD1 (5 bases). The germline V gene has CDR1 SQVTM and CDR2 ANQGSEA. Trimming removed 4 bases from V and 11 bases from J, with 20 bases in between. This CDR3 is 13 amino acids long. Filled out from reference TRBV29-1 and TRBJ2-5, the complete variable domain reads SAVISQKPSRDICQRGTSLTIQCQVDSQVTMMFWYRQQPGQSLTLIATANQGSEATYESGFVIDKFPISRPNLTFSTLTVSNMSPEDSSIYLCSVGAGMRNEQYFGPGTRLLVL.